One and the same sample provided the 12 T cell receptor beta chains below, sequenced in a study of molecular identifiers for immune sequencing clone quantification. Each CDR3 protein gets one entry after TCRdb re-called the PCR reads with MiXCR. Of some 580,000 distinct CDR3 sequences listed, around 25% are singletons. Sequencing used naive CD8+ T cells from blood, with Jurkat cell RNA spiked in. Subset reported: FACS-sorted CD8+CD4-CCR7+CD45RA+ naive T cells. These receptors originate from a human donor in good health. Some libraries in this study had Jurkat cell RNA spiked in.

The table lists this clonotype with many counts. The chain recombines TRBV7-9 with TRBJ2-3, with 12 bases that match TRBD2. Germline loops: CDR1 SEHNR, CDR2 FQNEAQ (reference sequence). The CDR3 sequence is 17 residues long. The junction had 11 bases not matched to a gene; V was cut back by 4 bases and J by 6 bases. Written as DNA, the CDR3 is TGTGCCAGCAGCTCGGGACTAGCGGGCCAGTATGGGGATACGCAGTATTTT. Its translation: CASSSGLAGQYGDTQYF.

This clonotype occurred many times. The chain links TRBV7-9 to TRBJ2-5; perhaps TRBD2 as D (5 bases). Trimming removed 5 bases at V and 2 bases at J, with 15 bases between. Germline lookup yields CDR1 SEHNR and CDR2 FQNEAQ (reference sequence). This CDR3 has 15 residues. The CDR3 reads CASSPLLGVQETQYF. DNA for the CDR3: TGTGCCAGCAGCCCCCTCCTCGGGGTTCAAGAGACCCAGTACTTC.

The sample holds one count of this clonotype. The rearrangement uses TRBV4-3 and TRBJ2-1; D uncertain. Germline V gives CDR1 LGHNA, CDR2 YSLEER. The V gene lost 2 bases and the J gene lost 9 bases, with 11 bases spanning the gap. There are 13 residues in the CDR3. CDR3 protein: CASSQRLIGEQFF. DNA for the CDR3: TGCGCCAGCAGCCAACGACTGATAGGTGAGCAGTTCTTC.

This clonotype appeared a few times. The V gene is TRBV5-1, the J gene TRBJ2-1; 9 nucleotides agree with TRBD1. This CDR3 comprises 15 residues. Germline loops: CDR1 SGHRS, CDR2 YFSETQ. J was trimmed by 7 bases and V by 0 bases; bases with no gene match: 5. The CDR3 DNA sequence: TGCGCCAGCAGCTTGGTGGGACAGGGTAAAAATGAGCAGTTCTTC. This encodes CASSLVGQGKNEQFF. Full variable domain (missing parts from reference TRBV5-1 and TRBJ2-1): KAGVTQTPRYLIKTRGQQVTLSCSPISGHRSVSWYQQTPGQGLQFLFEYFSETQRNKGNFPGRFSGRQFSNSRSEMNVSTLELGDSALYLCASSLVGQGKNEQFFGPGTRLTVL.

A note on this clonotype: A much larger clone lies a single base off, so this may be a read error. The CDR3 ends on some other residue instead of the conserved phenylalanine or tryptophan, so this is likely a read error. J is TRBJ1-2 and V is TRBV29-1, with D possibly TRBD1 on 6 matching bases. The CDR3 length is 14 residues. The germline CDR1 and CDR2 sequences are SQVTM and ANQGSEA. Trimming removed 1 base from V and 7 bases from J, with 16 bases in between. The CDR3 sequence: CSVEASGEGLGYTS. DNA of the CDR3: TGCAGCGTTGAAGCTTCAGGGGAAGGGCTTGGCTACACCTCC.

In the case of this clonotype: A much larger clone lies one base from this, so it may be a read error. The rearrangement links TRBV2 to TRBJ2-4; D might be TRBD1 or TRBD2, each matching 5 bases. The germline V gene has CDR1 SNHLY and CDR2 FYNNEI. V was trimmed by 5 bases and J by 9 bases, leaving 11 bases between them. The CDR3 sequence is 12 residues long. CDR3 DNA sequence: TGTGCCAGCAGTCGGGACCAAAGCATTCAGTACTTC. Translated, it gives CASSRDQSIQYF.

This sequence joins TRBV6-2 or TRBV6-3 and TRBJ2-7, with D possibly being TRBD1 (6 bases). Germline V CDR1 and CDR2: MNHEY, SVGEGT. Deletions cut 6 bases from V and 0 bases from J, with 15 bases between. The CDR3 loop spans 15 amino acids. CDR3 protein: CASSRARDNSYEQYF. The CDR3 DNA follows: TGTGCCAGCAGCCGGGCCCGGGACAACTCCTACGAGCAGTACTTC.

This clonotype has a handful of counts. In nucleotides, the CDR3 is TGCGCCAGCAGCCAAGATCGTCAGGCCGCCTACGAGCAGTACTTC. This gives the protein CASSQDRQAAYEQYF. The J gene is TRBJ2-7, the V gene TRBV4-3; no firm D call. Trimming stripped 0 bases from V and 2 bases from J, with 11 bases between. The CDR3 has 15 amino acids. Germline-derived CDR1 and CDR2 are LGHNA and YSLEER.

The table lists this clonotype with a few counts. This may be a read error: a much more frequent sequence differs by one nucleotide. This CDR3 reads CAGSHTGTEAFF. The CDR3 DNA reads as TGTGCCGGCAGTCATACAGGGACTGAAGCTTTCTTT. The chain joins TRBV12-3 or TRBV12-4 to TRBJ1-1, with a possible D match to TRBD1 (6 bases). This CDR3 region has 12 residues.

The chain combines TRBV28 with TRBJ2-1; TRBD1 matches at 9 bases. Germline V gives CDR1 MDHEN, CDR2 SYDVKM. The CDR3 totals 16 residues. J gave up 7 bases and V 2 bases, and 9 bases lay outside the gene matches. CDR3: CASSLGTGTGSNEQFF. The CDR3 DNA is TGTGCCAGCAGTTTAGGGACCGGGACAGGGTCGAATGAGCAGTTCTTC.

This clonotype was seen many times. The chain employs TRBV12-3 or TRBV12-4 and TRBJ1-5; D remains unclear. This CDR3 region has 12 residues. The V gene lost 8 bases and the J gene lost 0 bases, with 5 bases spanning the gap. CDR3 sequence: CASSGSNQPQHF. In nucleotides, the CDR3 is TGTGCCAGCTCAGGTAGCAATCAGCCCCAGCATTTT.

This clonotype appeared a few times. The CDR3 protein is CASSLLRDRGPQETQYF. Written as DNA, the CDR3 is TGTGCCAGCAGCTTGCTAAGGGACAGGGGGCCCCAAGAGACCCAGTACTTC. The chain carries TRBV5-5 and TRBJ2-5, with 12 bases that match TRBD1. Germline CDR1 reads SGHKS; CDR2 reads YYEKEE (reference sequence). The CDR3 has 17 residues. The J segment lost 1 base and the V segment lost 1 base, leaving 5 bases of the junction unmatched.